What follows are 15 T cell receptor beta chains derived from one specimen sequenced in a study of Ad26.COV2.S vaccination and SARS-CoV-2 variants. Measured with immunoSEQ multiplex PCR; TCRdb has only the in-frame clones, and not every one. The top ten hold around 1.5% of the sample, which has hundreds of thousands of clones, more than 80% seen once. The treatment here: around 19 received Ad26.COV2.S at low or high dose, single or two shots; 5 received placebo; per-sample allocation not given. At day 63 after the first vaccine or placebo injection, samples were drawn. The material sequenced was peripheral blood, taken in a trial of Ad26.COV2.S vaccine versus placebo. Receptor source: a person aged 18-65 years who received the Ad26.COV2.S COVID-19 vaccine or a placebo.

This chain joins TRBV5-1 and TRBJ1-2, with D unresolved. The CDR3 is made up of 13 amino acids. Trimming pared 2 bases from V and 4 bases from J, leaving 9 bases between. Germline V CDR1 and CDR2: SGHRS, YFSETQ. The CDR3 here is CASSLTESYGYTF. The CDR3 DNA reads as TGCGCCAGCAGCTTAACAGAAAGCTATGGCTACACCTTC.

V gene TRBV19 combines with J gene TRBJ2-1, with 8 bases matching TRBD2. CDR1 and CDR2 (germline): LNHDA, SQIVND (reference sequence). There are 16 residues in the CDR3. V shed 5 bases and J 1 base; nucleotides not matched to a gene: 7. The CDR3 DNA reads as TGTGCCAGTAGTTGGGCTAGCGGGCCGTCCTACAATGAGCAGTTCTTC. The encoded protein is CASSWASGPSYNEQFF.

In its sample, this clone was seen once. This chain links TRBV30 with TRBJ1-1; D uncertain. Trimming removed 2 bases from V and 11 bases from J, with 15 bases in between. Germline V gives CDR1 GTSNPN, CDR2 SVGIG (reference sequence). This CDR3 comprises 12 residues. The CDR3 protein is CAWSPTALEAFF. CDR3 in DNA: TGTGCCTGGAGTCCTACAGCCTTAGAGGCTTTCTTT. Full variable domain (rest looked up from reference TRBV30 and TRBJ1-1): SQTIHQWPATLVQPVGSPLSLECTVEGTSNPNLYWYRQAAGRGLQLLFYSVGIGQISSEVPQNLSASRPQDRQFILSSKKLLLSDSGFYLCAWSPTALEAFFGQGTRLTVV.

CDR3 loop: CASSLAGSLSGNTIYF. Written as DNA, the CDR3 is TGTGCCAGCAGCTTGGCTGGGAGCCTCTCTGGAAACACCATATATTTT. The chain has TRBV5-8 and TRBJ1-3; D ambiguous. The CDR3 covers 16 residues. In germline, CDR1 is SGHTS, CDR2 YDEGEE. V shed 0 bases and J shed 0 bases, with 10 bases lying between them.

The chain uses TRBV15 and TRBJ2-3; 9 positions match TRBD2. The CDR3 covers 16 residues. Germline V gene lookup returns CDR1 LNHNV and CDR2 YYDKDF (reference sequence). V shed 0 bases and J 5 bases; nucleotides not matched to a gene: 6. The CDR3 sequence: CATSREAAGGLDTQYF. In DNA, the CDR3 is TGTGCCACCAGCAGAGAAGCGGCGGGGGGGCTAGATACGCAGTATTTT.

This chain connects TRBV5-5 to TRBJ1-5; D possibly corresponds to TRBD1 (5 bases). V was pared by 4 bases and J by 4 bases, with 9 bases between. Germline-derived CDR1 and CDR2 are SGHKS and YYEKEE (reference sequence). This CDR3 contains 13 residues. The CDR3 sequence is CASSPRGNQPQHF. The CDR3 DNA sequence: TGTGCCAGCAGCCCCCGGGGGAATCAGCCCCAGCATTTT.

The rearrangement links TRBV4-2 to TRBJ2-7; 10 bases fit TRBD2. Per the germline V gene, CDR1 is LGHNA and CDR2 is YNFKEQ. The V gene end was trimmed by 1 base and the J gene end by 5 bases; junction bases not matched to a gene: 5. This CDR3 is built from 15 residues. CDR3 sequence: CASSQVPSGSHEQYF. As DNA, the CDR3 is TGTGCCAGCAGCCAAGTCCCTAGCGGGAGCCACGAGCAGTACTTC.

Here the CDR3 reads CASSVNRATNEKLFF. The CDR3 region has the DNA TGTGCCAGTAGTGTCAACAGAGCAACTAATGAAAAACTGTTTTTT. The chain joins TRBV19 to TRBJ1-4; D remains ambiguous. V lost 5 bases and J 0 bases, leaving 10 bases between the germline ends. The CDR3 loop spans 15 amino acids. Looked up from germline, CDR1 is LNHDA and CDR2 is SQIVND (reference sequence). Supplemented by reference TRBV19 and TRBJ1-4, the full variable domain reads DGGITQSPKYLFRKEGQNVTLSCEQNLNHDAMYWYRQDPGQGLRLIYYSQIVNDFQKGDIAEGYSVSREKKESFPLTVTSAQKNPTAFYLCASSVNRATNEKLFFGSGTQLSVL.

As regards this clone: Other nucleotide sequences from this sample produce the same CDR3. J is TRBJ2-1 and V is TRBV7-2; 8 positions match TRBD2. Trimming cost V 1 base and J 4 bases; bases outside gene matches: 3. The germline CDR1 and CDR2 sequences are SGHTA and FQGNSA. The CDR3 is 15 residues long. The CDR3 coding sequence is TGTGCCAGCAGCTTAGTCAGCGGGAGTTACAATGAGCAGTTCTTC. Protein: CASSLVSGSYNEQFF.

The chain recombines TRBV10-3 with TRBJ2-3, with TRBD2 matching over 10 bases. V shed 6 bases and J 1 base; nucleotides not matched to a gene: 1. Germline V lookup: CDR1 ENHRY, CDR2 SYGVKD. The CDR3 runs 14 residues. This CDR3 reads CAISGTSGTDTQYF. CDR3 nucleotides: TGTGCCATCAGCGGGACTAGCGGCACAGATACGCAGTATTTT.

The chain carries TRBV5-1 and TRBJ2-7; D is unresolved. Germline CDR1 SGHRS, CDR2 YFSETQ. This CDR3 spans 13 amino acids. The V end lost 5 bases, the J end lost 4 bases, and 13 bases lay between the germline ends. CDR3 DNA sequence: TGCGCCAGCAGGTTCGACTTCTCATACGAGCAGTACTTC. This sequence encodes CASRFDFSYEQYF.

The chain employs TRBV2 and TRBJ2-1, with 9 bases that match TRBD2. The CDR3 length is 16 residues. Germline loops: CDR1 SNHLY, CDR2 FYNNEI. Trimming removed 6 bases from V and 5 bases from J; junction bases left unmatched: 11. The CDR3 is CASRYDTSGRDNEQFF. The CDR3 DNA reads TGTGCCAGCAGATATGACACTAGCGGGCGTGACAATGAGCAGTTCTTC.

Notes on this clone: Sequence at one end of the junction differs from germline and may be a read error. This rearrangement joins TRBV19 to TRBJ2-1; TRBD2 matches 11 bases. The CDR3 covers 14 residues. Germline CDR1 LNHDA, CDR2 SQIVND (reference sequence). CDR3 bases: TGTGCCAGTAGTATTGCAATAGCGGGAGGGTCTAGGATCTTC. This codes for CASSIAIAGGSRIF. Full variable domain (rest looked up from reference TRBV19 and TRBJ2-1): DGGITQSPKYLFRKEGQNVTLSCEQNLNHDAMYWYRQDPGQGLRLIYYSQIVNDFQKGDIAEGYSVSREKKESFPLTVTSAQKNPTAFYLCASSIAIAGGSRIFGPGTRLTVL.

The chain couples TRBV29-1 to TRBJ1-2; D gene uncertain. CDR3 length: 11 amino acids. The germline CDR1 and CDR2 sequences are SQVTM and ANQGSEA. V was shortened by 1 base and J by 6 bases, with 6 bases between the two germline ends. CDR3: CSVEGEDGYTF. The CDR3, as DNA: TGCAGCGTTGAAGGCGAGGATGGCTACACCTTC.

The chain has TRBV10-3 and TRBJ2-5; 8 bases match TRBD2. CDR1 is ENHRY, CDR2 SYGVKD, per germline. J lost 5 bases, V lost 3 bases, and 11 bases had no gene match. This CDR3 region has 16 residues. The CDR3 loop reads CAISDPDGGGRETQYF. The CDR3 bases are TGTGCCATCAGTGACCCGGACGGGGGGGGCCGGGAGACCCAGTACTTC.